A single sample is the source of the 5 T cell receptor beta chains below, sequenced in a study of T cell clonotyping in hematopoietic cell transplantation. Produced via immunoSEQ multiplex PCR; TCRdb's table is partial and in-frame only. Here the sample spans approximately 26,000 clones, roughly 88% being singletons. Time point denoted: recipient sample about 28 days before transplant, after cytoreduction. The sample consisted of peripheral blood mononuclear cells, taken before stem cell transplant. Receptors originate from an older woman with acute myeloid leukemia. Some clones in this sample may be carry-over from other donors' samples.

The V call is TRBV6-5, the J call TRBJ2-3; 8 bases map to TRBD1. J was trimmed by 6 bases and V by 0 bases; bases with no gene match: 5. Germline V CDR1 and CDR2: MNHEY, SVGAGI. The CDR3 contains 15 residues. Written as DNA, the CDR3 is TGTGCCAGCAGTTACTCGACAGGGGTGGGGGATACGCAGTATTTT. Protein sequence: CASSYSTGVGDTQYF.

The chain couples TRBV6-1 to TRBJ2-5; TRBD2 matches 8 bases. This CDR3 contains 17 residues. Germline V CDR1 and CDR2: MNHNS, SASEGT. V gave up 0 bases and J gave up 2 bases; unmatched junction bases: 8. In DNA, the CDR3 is TGTGCCAGCAGTGAAGCTACTGGCGGGGGGCCGCAAGAGACCCAGTACTTC. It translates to CASSEATGGGPQETQYF.

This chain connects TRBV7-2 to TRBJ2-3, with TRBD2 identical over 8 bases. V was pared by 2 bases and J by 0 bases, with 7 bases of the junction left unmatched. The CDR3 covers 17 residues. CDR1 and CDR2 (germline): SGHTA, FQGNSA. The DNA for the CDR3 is TGTGCCAGCAGCTTATCTGGTCGGGGGGGGAGCACAGATACGCAGTATTTT. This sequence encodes CASSLSGRGGSTDTQYF.

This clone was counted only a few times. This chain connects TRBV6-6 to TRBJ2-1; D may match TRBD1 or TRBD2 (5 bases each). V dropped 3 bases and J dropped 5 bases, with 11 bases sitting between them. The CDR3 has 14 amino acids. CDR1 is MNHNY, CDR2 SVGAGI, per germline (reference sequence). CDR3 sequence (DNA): TGTGCCAGCAGTTATTTGGGACGGAACAATGAGCAGTTCTTC. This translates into CASSYLGRNNEQFF.

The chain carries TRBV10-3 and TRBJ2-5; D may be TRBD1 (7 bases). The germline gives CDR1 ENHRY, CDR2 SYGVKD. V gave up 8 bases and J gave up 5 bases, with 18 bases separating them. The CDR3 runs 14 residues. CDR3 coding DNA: TGTGCCATCTATACCCCAGGGGGGATGGAGACCCAGTACTTC. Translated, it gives CAIYTPGGMETQYF.